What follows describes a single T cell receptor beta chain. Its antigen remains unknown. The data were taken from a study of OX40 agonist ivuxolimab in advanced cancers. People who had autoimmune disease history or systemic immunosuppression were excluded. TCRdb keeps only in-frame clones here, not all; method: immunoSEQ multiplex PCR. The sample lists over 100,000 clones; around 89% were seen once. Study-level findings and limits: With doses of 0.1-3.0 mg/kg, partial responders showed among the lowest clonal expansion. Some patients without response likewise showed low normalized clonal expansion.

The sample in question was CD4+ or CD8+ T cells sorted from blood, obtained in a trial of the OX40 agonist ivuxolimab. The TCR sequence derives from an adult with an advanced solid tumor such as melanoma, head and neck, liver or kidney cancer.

This CDR3 reads CASTSWTRGGEQFF. CDR3 nucleotides: TGTGCCAGTACCTCGTGGACTAGAGGGGGTGAGCAGTTCTTC. This sequence joins TRBV19 and TRBJ2-1, with a tentative D call TRBD2 (7 bases). The CDR3 has 14 amino acids. Germline CDR1 LNHDA, CDR2 SQIVND (reference sequence). V lost 7 bases and J lost 9, with 19 bases in between.